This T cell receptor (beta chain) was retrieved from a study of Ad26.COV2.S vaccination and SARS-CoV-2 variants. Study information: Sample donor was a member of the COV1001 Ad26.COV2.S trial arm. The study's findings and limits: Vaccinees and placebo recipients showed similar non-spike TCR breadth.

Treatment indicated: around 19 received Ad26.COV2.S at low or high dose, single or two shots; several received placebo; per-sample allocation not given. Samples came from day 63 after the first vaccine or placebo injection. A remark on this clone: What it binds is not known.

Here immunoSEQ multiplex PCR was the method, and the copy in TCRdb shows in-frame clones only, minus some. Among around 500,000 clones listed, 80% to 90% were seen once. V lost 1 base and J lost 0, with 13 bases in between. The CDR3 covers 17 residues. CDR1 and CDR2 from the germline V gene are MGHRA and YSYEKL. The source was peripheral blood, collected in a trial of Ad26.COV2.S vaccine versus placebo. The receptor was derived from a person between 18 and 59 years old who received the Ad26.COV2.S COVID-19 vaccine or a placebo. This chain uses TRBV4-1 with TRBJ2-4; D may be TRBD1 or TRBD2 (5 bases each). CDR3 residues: CASSQGPTRGAKNIQYF. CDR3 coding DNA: TGCGCCAGCAGCCAAGGACCGACGAGGGGAGCCAAAAACATTCAGTACTTC.